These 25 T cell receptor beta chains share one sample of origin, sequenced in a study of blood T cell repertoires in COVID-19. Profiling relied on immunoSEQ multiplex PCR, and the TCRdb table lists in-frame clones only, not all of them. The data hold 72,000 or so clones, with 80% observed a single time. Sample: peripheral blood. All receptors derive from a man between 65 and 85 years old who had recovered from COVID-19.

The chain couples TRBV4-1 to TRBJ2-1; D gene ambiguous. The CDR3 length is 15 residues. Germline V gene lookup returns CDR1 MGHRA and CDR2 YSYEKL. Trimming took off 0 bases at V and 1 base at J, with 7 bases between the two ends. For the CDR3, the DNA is TGCGCCAGCAGCCAAGAGCCTCAGTCCTACAATGAGCAGTTCTTC. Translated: CASSQEPQSYNEQFF.

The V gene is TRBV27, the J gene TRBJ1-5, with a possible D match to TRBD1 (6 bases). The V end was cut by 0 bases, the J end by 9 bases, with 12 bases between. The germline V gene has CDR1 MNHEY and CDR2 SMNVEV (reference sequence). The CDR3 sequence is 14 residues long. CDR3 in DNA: TGTGCCAGCAGTTTATCCGGGGCACAGGGGCCCCAGCATTTT. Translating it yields CASSLSGAQGPQHF.

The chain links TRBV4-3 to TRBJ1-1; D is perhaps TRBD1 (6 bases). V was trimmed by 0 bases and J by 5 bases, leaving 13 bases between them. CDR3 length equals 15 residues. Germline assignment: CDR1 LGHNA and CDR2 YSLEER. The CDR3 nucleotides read TGCGCCAGCAGCCAAGAAGGGGGGGGTTGGACTGAAGCTTTCTTT. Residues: CASSQEGGGWTEAFF.

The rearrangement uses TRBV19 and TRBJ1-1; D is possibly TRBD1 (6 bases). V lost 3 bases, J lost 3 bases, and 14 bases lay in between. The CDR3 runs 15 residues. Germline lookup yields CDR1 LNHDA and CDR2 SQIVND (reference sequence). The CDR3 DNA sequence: TGTGCCAGTAGTATTCGATCCGGGGGGCACACTGAAGCTTTCTTT. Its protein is CASSIRSGGHTEAFF.

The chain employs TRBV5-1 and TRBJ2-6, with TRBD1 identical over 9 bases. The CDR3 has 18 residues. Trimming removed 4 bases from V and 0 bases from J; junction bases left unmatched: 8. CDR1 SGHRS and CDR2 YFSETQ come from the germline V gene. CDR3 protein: CASSRGQGRLSGANVLTF. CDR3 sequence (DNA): TGCGCCAGCAGCCGTGGACAGGGGAGGCTCTCTGGGGCCAACGTCCTGACTTTC. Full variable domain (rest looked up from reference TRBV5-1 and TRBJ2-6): KAGVTQTPRYLIKTRGQQVTLSCSPISGHRSVSWYQQTPGQGLQFLFEYFSETQRNKGNFPGRFSGRQFSNSRSEMNVSTLELGDSALYLCASSRGQGRLSGANVLTFGAGSRLTVL.

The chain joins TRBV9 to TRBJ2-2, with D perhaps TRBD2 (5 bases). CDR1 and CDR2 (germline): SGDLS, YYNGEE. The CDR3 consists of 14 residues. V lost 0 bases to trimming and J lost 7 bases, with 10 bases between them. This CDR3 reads CASSVAQEVGELFF. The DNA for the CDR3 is TGTGCCAGCAGCGTAGCTCAGGAGGTCGGGGAGCTGTTTTTT.

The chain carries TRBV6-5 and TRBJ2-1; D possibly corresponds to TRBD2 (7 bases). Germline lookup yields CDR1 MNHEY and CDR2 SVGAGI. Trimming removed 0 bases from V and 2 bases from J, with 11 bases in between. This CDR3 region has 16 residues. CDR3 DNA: TGTGCCAGCAGTTACTCGGGGCGGGGGCCCTACAATGAGCAGTTCTTC. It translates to CASSYSGRGPYNEQFF.

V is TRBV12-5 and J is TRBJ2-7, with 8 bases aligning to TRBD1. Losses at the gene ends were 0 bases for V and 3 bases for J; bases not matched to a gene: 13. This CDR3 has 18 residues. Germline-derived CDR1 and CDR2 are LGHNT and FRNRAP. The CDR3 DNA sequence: TGTGCTAGTGGTTTGGTACCGGGATCGGGACAGGATCGCTACGAGCAGTACTTC. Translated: CASGLVPGSGQDRYEQYF.

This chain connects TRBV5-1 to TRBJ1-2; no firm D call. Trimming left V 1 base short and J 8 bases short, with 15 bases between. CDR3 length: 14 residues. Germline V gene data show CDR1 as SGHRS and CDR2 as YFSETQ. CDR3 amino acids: CASSLLVREKGYTF. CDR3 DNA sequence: TGCGCCAGCAGCTTGCTAGTGAGAGAAAAGGGCTACACCTTC.

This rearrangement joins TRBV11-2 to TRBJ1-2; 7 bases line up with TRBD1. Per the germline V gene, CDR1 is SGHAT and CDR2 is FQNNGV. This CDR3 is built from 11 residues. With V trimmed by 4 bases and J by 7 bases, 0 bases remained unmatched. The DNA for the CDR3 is TGTGCCAGCAGCTACAGGGGTGGCTACACCTTC. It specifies CASSYRGGYTF.

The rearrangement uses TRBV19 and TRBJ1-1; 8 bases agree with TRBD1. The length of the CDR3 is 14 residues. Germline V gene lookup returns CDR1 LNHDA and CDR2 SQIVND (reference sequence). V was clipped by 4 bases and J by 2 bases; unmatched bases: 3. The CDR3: CASSTQGANTEAFF. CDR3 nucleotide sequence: TGTGCCAGTAGTACCCAGGGGGCCAACACTGAAGCTTTCTTT.

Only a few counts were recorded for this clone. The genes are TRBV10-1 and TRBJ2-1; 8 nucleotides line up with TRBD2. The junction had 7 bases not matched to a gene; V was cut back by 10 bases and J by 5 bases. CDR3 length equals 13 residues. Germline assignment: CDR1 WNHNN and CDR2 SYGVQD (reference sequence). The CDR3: CATSTSANNEQFF. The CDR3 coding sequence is TGCGCCACTTCGACTAGCGCCAACAATGAGCAGTTCTTC.

CDR3 bases: TGTGCCAGCAGCTTTACAGGGGGAGGAGAGACCCAGTACTTC. Encoded protein: CASSFTGGGETQYF. The chain joins TRBV7-3 to TRBJ2-5, with TRBD1 identical over 8 bases. Germline trimming cut 3 bases from V and 4 bases from J; bases unmatched to any gene: 4. The length of the CDR3 is 14 residues. Germline CDR1 reads SGHTA; CDR2 reads FQGTGA.

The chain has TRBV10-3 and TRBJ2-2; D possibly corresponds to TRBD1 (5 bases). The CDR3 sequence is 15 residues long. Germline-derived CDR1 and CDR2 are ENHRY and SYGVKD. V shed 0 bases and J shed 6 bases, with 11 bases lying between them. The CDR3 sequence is CAISESKGVSGELFF. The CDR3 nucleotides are TGTGCCATCAGTGAGTCGAAAGGGGTATCCGGGGAGCTGTTTTTT.

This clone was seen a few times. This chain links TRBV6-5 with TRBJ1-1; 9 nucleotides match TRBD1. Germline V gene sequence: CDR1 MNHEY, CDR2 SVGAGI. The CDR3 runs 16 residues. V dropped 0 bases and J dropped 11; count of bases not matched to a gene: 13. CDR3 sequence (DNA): TGTGCCAGCAGTTACTCAGCCTACCCTACAGGGGGCGCGGCTTTCTTT. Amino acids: CASSYSAYPTGGAAFF.

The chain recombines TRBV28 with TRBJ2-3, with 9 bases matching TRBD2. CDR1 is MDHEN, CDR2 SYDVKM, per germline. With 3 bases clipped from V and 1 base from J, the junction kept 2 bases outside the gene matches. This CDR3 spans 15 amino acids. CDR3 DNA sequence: TGTGCCAGCAGTTTGCGACTAGCGGGCACAGATACGCAGTATTTT. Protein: CASSLRLAGTDTQYF.

The CDR3 reads CASSFRLAGAYYEQYF. CDR3 coding DNA: TGTGCCAGCAGTTTCCGGCTAGCGGGAGCTTACTACGAGCAGTACTTC. V is TRBV6-5 and J is TRBJ2-7; 10 nucleotides line up with TRBD2. The CDR3 has 16 residues. V shed 4 bases, J shed 3 bases, and the junction held 9 bases outside the gene matches. Germline values: CDR1 MNHEY, CDR2 SVGAGI.

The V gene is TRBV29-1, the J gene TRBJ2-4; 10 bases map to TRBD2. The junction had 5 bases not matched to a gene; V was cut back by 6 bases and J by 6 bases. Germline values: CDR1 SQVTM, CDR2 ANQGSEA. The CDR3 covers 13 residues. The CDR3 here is CSVSGTSVNIQYF. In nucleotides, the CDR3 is TGCAGCGTCTCGGGGACTAGCGTAAACATTCAGTACTTC.

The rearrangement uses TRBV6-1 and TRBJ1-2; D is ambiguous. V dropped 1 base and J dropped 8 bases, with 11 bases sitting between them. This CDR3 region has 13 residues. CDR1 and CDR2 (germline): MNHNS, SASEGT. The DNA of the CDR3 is TGTGCCAGCAGTGAAGAAATGAGGCGGGGCTACACCTTC. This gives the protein CASSEEMRRGYTF.

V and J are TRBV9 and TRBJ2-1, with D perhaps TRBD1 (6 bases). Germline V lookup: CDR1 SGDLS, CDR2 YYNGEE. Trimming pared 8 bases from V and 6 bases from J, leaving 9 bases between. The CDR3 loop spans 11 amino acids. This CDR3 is CASSQGNEQFF. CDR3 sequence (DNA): TGTGCCAGTTCACAGGGCAATGAGCAGTTCTTC.

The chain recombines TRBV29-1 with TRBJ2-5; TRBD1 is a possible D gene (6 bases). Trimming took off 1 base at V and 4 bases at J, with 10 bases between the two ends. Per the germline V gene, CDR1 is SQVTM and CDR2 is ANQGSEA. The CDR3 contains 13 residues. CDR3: CSVEAAQGETQYF. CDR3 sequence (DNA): TGCAGCGTTGAAGCCGCACAGGGAGAGACCCAGTACTTC.

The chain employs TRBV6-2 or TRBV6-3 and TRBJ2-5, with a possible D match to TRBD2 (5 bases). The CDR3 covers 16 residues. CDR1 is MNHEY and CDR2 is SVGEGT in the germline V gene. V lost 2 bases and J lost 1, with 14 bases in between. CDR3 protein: CASSYLLGGLQETQYF. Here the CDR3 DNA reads TGTGCCAGCAGTTACCTTCTAGGAGGACTCCAAGAGACCCAGTACTTC.

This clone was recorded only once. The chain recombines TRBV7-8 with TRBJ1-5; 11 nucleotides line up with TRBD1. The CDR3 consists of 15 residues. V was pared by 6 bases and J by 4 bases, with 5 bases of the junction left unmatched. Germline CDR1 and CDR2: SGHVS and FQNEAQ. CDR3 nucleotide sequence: TGTGCCAGCAGACGGACAGGGGGCGAAAATCAGCCCCAGCATTTT. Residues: CASRRTGGENQPQHF.

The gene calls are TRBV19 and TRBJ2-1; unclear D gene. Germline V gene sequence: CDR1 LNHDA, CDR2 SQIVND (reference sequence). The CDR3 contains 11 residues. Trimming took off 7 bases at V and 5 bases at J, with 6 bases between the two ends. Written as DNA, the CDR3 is TGTGCCAGTACCCACAACAATGAGCAGTTCTTC. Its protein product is CASTHNNEQFF.

In DNA form, the CDR3 reads TGTGCCAGCAGCTTGTTGGGTTTAGCGGGAGGGCGGAATGAGCAGTTCTTC. Its protein product is CASSLLGLAGGRNEQFF. This chain joins TRBV5-6 and TRBJ2-1, with 11 bases that match TRBD2. The germline CDR1 and CDR2 sequences are SGHDT and YYEEEE. The CDR3 spans 17 residues. The J segment lost 7 bases and the V segment lost 1 base, leaving 10 bases of the junction unmatched.